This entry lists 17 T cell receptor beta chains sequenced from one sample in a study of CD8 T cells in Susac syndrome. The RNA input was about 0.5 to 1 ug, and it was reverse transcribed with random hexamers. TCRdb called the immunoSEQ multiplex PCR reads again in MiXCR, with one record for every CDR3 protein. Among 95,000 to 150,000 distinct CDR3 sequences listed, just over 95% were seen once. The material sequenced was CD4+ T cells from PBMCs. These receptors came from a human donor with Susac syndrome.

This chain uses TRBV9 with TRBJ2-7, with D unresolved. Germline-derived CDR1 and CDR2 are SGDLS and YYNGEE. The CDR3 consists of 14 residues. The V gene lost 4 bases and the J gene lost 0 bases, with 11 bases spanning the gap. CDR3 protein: CASSTMPTSYEQYF. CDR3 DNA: TGTGCCAGCAGCACCATGCCTACCTCCTACGAGCAGTACTTC. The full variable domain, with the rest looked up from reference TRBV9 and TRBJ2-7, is DSGVTQTPKHLITATGQRVTLRCSPRSGDLSVYWYQQSLDQGLQFLIQYYNGEERAKGNILERFSAQQFPDLHSELNLSSLELGDSALYFCASSTMPTSYEQYFGPGTRLTVT.

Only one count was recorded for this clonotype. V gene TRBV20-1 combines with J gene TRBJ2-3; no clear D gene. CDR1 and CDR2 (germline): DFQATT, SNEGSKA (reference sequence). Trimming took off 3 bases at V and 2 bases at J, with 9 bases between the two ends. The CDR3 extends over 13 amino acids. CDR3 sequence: CSASRETTDTQYF. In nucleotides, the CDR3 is TGCAGTGCTAGTCGAGAGACCACAGATACGCAGTATTTT.

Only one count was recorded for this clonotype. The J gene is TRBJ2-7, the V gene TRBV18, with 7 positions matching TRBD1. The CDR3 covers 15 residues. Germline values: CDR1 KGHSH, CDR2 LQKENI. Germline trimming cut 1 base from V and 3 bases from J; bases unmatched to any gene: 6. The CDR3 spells CASSPRHRGDYEQYF. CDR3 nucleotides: TGTGCCAGCTCACCACGGCACAGGGGTGACTACGAGCAGTACTTC.

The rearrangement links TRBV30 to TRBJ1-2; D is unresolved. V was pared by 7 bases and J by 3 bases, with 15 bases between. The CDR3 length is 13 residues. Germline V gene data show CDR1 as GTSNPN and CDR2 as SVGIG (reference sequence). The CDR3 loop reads CASSADRDYGYTF. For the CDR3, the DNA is TGTGCCTCTTCGGCGGACCGGGACTATGGCTACACCTTC.

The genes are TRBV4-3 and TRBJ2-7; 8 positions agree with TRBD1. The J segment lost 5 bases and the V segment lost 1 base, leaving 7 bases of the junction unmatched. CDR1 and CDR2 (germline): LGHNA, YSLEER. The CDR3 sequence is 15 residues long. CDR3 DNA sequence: TGCGCCAGCAGCCAAGGGACAGGGAAAGCGGACGAGCAGTACTTC. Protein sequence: CASSQGTGKADEQYF.

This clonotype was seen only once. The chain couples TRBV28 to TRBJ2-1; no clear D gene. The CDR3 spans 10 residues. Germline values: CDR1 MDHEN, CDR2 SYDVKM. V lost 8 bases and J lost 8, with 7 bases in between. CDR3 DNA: TGTGCCAGCGGAAACGATGAGCAGTTCTTC. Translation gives CASGNDEQFF.

The CDR3 loop reads CASSLPGQSLAKNIQYF. CDR3 nucleotide sequence: TGTGCCAGCTCGTTACCGGGACAGTCCTTAGCCAAAAACATTCAGTACTTC. This chain links TRBV18 with TRBJ2-4; 7 bases match TRBD1. The CDR3 contains 17 residues. Losses at the gene ends were 6 bases for V and 0 bases for J; bases not matched to a gene: 11. CDR1 and CDR2 from the germline V gene are KGHSH and LQKENI. Using reference TRBV18 and TRBJ2-4 for the parts outside the CDR3, the full variable domain is NAGVMQNPRHLVRRRGQEARLRCSPMKGHSHVYWYRQLPEEGLKFMVYLQKENIIDESGMPKERFSAEFPKEGPSILRIQQVVRGDSAAYFCASSLPGQSLAKNIQYFGAGTRLSVL.

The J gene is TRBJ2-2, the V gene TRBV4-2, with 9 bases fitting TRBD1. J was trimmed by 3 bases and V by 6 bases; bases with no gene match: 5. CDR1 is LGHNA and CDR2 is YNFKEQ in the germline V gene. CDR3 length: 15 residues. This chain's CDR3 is CASSAQGADTGELFF. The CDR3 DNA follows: TGTGCCAGCAGTGCACAGGGGGCCGACACCGGGGAGCTGTTTTTT.

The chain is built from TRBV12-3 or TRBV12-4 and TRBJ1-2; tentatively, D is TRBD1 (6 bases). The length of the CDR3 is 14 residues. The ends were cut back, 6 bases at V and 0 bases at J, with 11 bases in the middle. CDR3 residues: CASRLDSANYGYTF. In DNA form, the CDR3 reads TGTGCCAGCAGGCTGGACAGTGCTAACTATGGCTACACCTTC.

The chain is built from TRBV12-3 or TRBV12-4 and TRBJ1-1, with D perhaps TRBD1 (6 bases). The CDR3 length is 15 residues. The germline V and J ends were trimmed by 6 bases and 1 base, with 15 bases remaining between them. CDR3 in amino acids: CASRTLMTGNTEAFF. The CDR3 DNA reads TGTGCCAGCAGGACCCTCATGACAGGGAACACTGAAGCTTTCTTT.

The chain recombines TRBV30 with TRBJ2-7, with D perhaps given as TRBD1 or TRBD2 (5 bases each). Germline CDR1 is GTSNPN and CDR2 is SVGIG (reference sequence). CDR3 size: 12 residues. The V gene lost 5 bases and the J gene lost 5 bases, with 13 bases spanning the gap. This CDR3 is CAWAPGAHEQYF. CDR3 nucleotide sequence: TGTGCCTGGGCCCCCGGGGCCCACGAGCAGTACTTC.

Written as DNA, the CDR3 is TGTGCCATCAGGGGGGGGACATCGTCTGGGGCCAACGTCCTGACTTTC. Its translation is CAIRGGTSSGANVLTF. This sequence joins TRBV10-3 and TRBJ2-6; possible D gene TRBD2, 7 bases. Germline CDR1 and CDR2: ENHRY and SYGVKD. The V and J ends lost 6 bases and 1 base respectively, with 13 bases between them. This CDR3 is 16 amino acids long.

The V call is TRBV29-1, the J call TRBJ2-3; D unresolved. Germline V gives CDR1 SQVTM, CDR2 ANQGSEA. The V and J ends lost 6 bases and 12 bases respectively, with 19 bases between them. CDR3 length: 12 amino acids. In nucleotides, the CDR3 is TGCAGCGTGATGGACGGCACAGATGGTCAGTATTTT. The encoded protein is CSVMDGTDGQYF.

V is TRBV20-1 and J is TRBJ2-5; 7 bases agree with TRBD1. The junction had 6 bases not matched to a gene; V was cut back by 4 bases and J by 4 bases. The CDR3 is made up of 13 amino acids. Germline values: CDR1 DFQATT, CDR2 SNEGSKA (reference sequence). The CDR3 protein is CSANGQAGETQYF. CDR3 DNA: TGCAGTGCTAACGGACAGGCCGGAGAGACCCAGTACTTC.

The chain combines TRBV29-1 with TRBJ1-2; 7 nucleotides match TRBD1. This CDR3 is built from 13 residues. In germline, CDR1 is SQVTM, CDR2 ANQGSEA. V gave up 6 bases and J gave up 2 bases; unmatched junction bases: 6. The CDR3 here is CSVRGTENYGYTF. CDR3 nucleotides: TGCAGCGTGCGTGGGACAGAAAACTATGGCTACACCTTC. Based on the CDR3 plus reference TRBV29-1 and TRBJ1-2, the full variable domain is SAVISQKPSRDICQRGTSLTIQCQVDSQVTMMFWYRQQPGQSLTLIATANQGSEATYESGFVIDKFPISRPNLTFSTLTVSNMSPEDSSIYLCSVRGTENYGYTFGSGTRLTVV.

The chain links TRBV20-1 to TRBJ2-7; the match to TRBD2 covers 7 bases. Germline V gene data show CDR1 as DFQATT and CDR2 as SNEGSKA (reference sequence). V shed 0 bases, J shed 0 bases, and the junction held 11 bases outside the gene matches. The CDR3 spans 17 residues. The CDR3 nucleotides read TGCAGTGCTAGAGATACTGGCGGGAGTCTCCCCTCCTACGAGCAGTACTTC. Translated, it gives CSARDTGGSLPSYEQYF.

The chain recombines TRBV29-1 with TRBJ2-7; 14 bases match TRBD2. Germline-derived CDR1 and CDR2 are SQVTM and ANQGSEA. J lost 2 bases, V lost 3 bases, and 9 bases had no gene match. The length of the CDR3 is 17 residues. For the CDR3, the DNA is TGCAGCGTTGACGGCCGAGGACTAGCGGGAGGAGCCTACGAGCAGTACTTC. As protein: CSVDGRGLAGGAYEQYF.